The clone carrying this T cell receptor (beta chain) was found once. The PCR used 60 Vbeta and 13 Jbeta primers. Method: immunoSEQ multiplex PCR; TCRdb's copy keeps in-frame clones and lacks some. The data show under 200,000 clones, less than 90% seen once. The data belong to a study of cytomegalovirus exposure and HLA in healthy donors. The specimen sequenced was PBMCs. This TCR was sampled from a woman in her twenties or thirties in good health and CMV-seronegative.

Here the CDR3 DNA reads TGCGCCAGCAACTTGGGACAGGGGGTACACAATGAGCAGTTCTTC. Protein sequence: CASNLGQGVHNEQFF. V gene TRBV10-1 combines with J gene TRBJ2-1; 11 bases are a match to TRBD1. The CDR3 has 15 amino acids. V lost 7 bases, J lost 5 bases, and 7 bases stayed unmatched. The V gene's germline CDR1 is WNHNN and CDR2 SYGVQD (reference sequence).